The 10 T cell receptor beta chains below were found in one sample sequenced in a study of neurological immune-mediated disorders. TCRdb called the 5' RACE reads again in MiXCR, with one record for every CDR3 protein. The data contain about 58,000 distinct CDR3 sequences, 3% to 4% of them singletons. The sequenced material came from PBMCs. These receptors were taken from a woman aged 55 to 70 with multiple sclerosis.

This clonotype showed up many times. The chain couples TRBV5-8 to TRBJ2-2; D gene unclear. The germline CDR1 and CDR2 sequences are SGHTS and YDEGEE. V gave up 4 bases and J gave up 5 bases, with 9 bases separating them. The CDR3 totals 13 residues. This CDR3 reads CASSKRVTGELFF. The DNA of the CDR3 is TGTGCCAGCAGCAAGCGTGTGACCGGGGAGCTGTTTTTT.

This clonotype has a count of ten or more. J is TRBJ1-2 and V is TRBV7-9, with a possible D match to TRBD1 (5 bases). Trimming removed 3 bases at V and 3 bases at J, with 14 bases between. CDR1 SEHNR and CDR2 FQNEAQ come from the germline V gene (reference sequence). The CDR3 runs 15 residues. CDR3 sequence (DNA): TGTGCCAGCAGCTTCGAGAGGTTAGGGGACTATGGCTACACCTTC. This codes for CASSFERLGDYGYTF.

In this sample, this clonotype turned up many times. The rearrangement uses TRBV7-2 and TRBJ2-1; 7 bases align to TRBD1. The V segment lost 5 bases and the J segment 6 bases; nucleotides outside the gene matches: 4. Germline loops: CDR1 SGHTA, CDR2 FQGNSA. CDR3 length: 13 amino acids. CDR3 sequence: CASSHGTVNEQFF. The CDR3 DNA is TGTGCCAGCAGCCACGGGACAGTCAATGAGCAGTTCTTC.

At least ten counts were recorded for this clonotype. The chain couples TRBV29-1 to TRBJ1-1; the D is unclear. Germline V gene lookup returns CDR1 SQVTM and CDR2 ANQGSEA. V was trimmed by 5 bases and J by 3 bases, leaving 13 bases between them. CDR3 length equals 13 residues. CDR3 nucleotides: TGCAGCGTTAGACCGACGCGGGACACTGAAGCTTTCTTT. Protein sequence: CSVRPTRDTEAFF.

This clonotype came up many times. No DNA is shown, since the ends of the CDR3 on it are uncertain; the CDR3 is the one TCRdb lists. The V and J genes are TRBV14 and TRBJ2-7; the table's TRBD2 call for D was not verified on the DNA. With termini counted, the CDR3 has 15 amino acids. In germline, CDR1 is SGHDN, CDR2 FVKESK. Here the CDR3 reads CASSQLRAGSYEQYF.

This clonotype was observed many times. CDR3 sequence reads: CASSYGIYGYTF. DNA of the CDR3: TGTGCCAGCAGCTACGGGATCTATGGCTACACCTTC. The rearrangement joins TRBV3-1 to TRBJ1-2; D is uncertain. This CDR3 is 12 amino acids long. Germline V gene sequence: CDR1 LGHDT, CDR2 YNNKEL (reference sequence). V was clipped by 5 bases and J by 4 bases, with 8 bases between them.

In this sample, this clonotype turned up a few times. This chain links TRBV7-8 with TRBJ2-7; a possible D gene is TRBD2 (6 bases). The germline V gene has CDR1 SGHVS and CDR2 FQNEAQ. This CDR3 is 16 amino acids long. Between the trimmed V and J ends, which lost 0 bases and 2 bases, there was a span of 14 bases. The CDR3, as DNA: TGTGCCAGCAGCTTAGCCTGGAGGGACCGAGCCTACGAGCAGTACTTC. Translation: CASSLAWRDRAYEQYF.

There are many counts of this clonotype. J is TRBJ2-7 and V is TRBV5-1, with 8 positions matching TRBD2. Germline CDR1 SGHRS, CDR2 YFSETQ. This CDR3 has 15 amino acids. J was trimmed by 3 bases and V by 4 bases; bases with no gene match: 9. In DNA, the CDR3 is TGCGCCAGCAGCCCCCGCAGCGGGAGTCTCTACGAGCAGTACTTC. Amino acid sequence: CASSPRSGSLYEQYF.

This clonotype occurred many times. The gene calls are TRBV5-1 and TRBJ2-3; TRBD1 might be the D (7 bases). Germline V gives CDR1 SGHRS, CDR2 YFSETQ. The CDR3 sequence is 16 residues long. The V end lost 4 bases, the J end lost 0 bases, and 15 bases lay between the germline ends. CDR3: CASSPGGTRSTDTQYF. Here the CDR3 DNA reads TGCGCCAGCAGCCCAGGGGGGACAAGAAGCACAGATACGCAGTATTTT.

This clonotype has a count of ten or more. The chain couples TRBV20-1 to TRBJ1-1; 9 bases agree with TRBD1. Germline trimming cut 5 bases from V and 5 bases from J; bases unmatched to any gene: 9. This CDR3 contains 14 residues. The germline V gene has CDR1 DFQATT and CDR2 SNEGSKA (reference sequence). The CDR3 here is CSAGRGTGRTEAFF. The CDR3 nucleotides read TGCAGTGCTGGACGTGGGACAGGGAGGACTGAAGCTTTCTTT.